This T cell receptor (beta chain) was retrieved from a study of shared clonotypes between healthy human individuals. On the study more broadly: Per-donor plates numbered three CD4 naive, three CD4 memory, two CD8 naive and one CD8 memory.

Study-level points and caveats: Naive CD4 clonotype sharing across several donors was 5% to 6%.

The CDR3 is 15 residues long. V was pared by 4 bases and J by 1 base, with 14 bases between. Germline CDR1 and CDR2: MDHEN and SYDVKM. The repertoire was sequenced with immunoSEQ multiplex PCR; TCRdb's copy has only in-frame clones and lacks some. The sample lists about 2.4 million clones; over 85% were seen once. As regards this clone: What it recognizes is unknown.

Sequenced: naive CD4+ T cells from PBMCs. Documented subset: CD45RA+ positively selected. The gene calls are TRBV28 and TRBJ2-7; D possibly matches TRBD1 or TRBD2 (5 bases each). The receptor's source is a man between 18 and 35 years old in good health. Some clones in this sample may be carry-over from other donors' samples. In nucleotides, the CDR3 is TGTGCCAGCAGTTCTATCACAGGACTTTCCTACGAGCAGTACTTC. Translated: CASSSITGLSYEQYF.